The 22 T cell receptor beta chains given below trace back to one sample, sequenced in a study of response to subunit inactivated influenza vaccine. TCRdb recomputed calls from the RT-PCR reads with MiXCR, one row per CDR3 protein. The table has 700,000 to 800,000 distinct CDR3 sequences, approximately 18% seen once. The source was PBMCs from blood, collected about 5 days after vaccination. Receptor source: a man aged 45-65 years who received an inactivated influenza vaccine.

This clonotype was counted at least ten times. The V call is TRBV20-1, the J call TRBJ1-1, with D maybe TRBD1 (5 bases). Germline V CDR1 and CDR2: DFQATT, SNEGSKA (reference sequence). The V end lost 5 bases, the J end lost 1 base, and 14 bases lay between the germline ends. The CDR3 sequence is 14 residues long. DNA of the CDR3: TGCAGTGCTTATGACGGGACGGCGAACACTGAAGCTTTCTTT. Translating gives CSAYDGTANTEAFF.

This rearrangement joins TRBV12-3 or TRBV12-4 to TRBJ1-6, with D tentatively TRBD1 (5 bases). CDR3 length: 15 residues. V lost 3 bases, J lost 7 bases, and 13 bases lay in between. CDR3 nucleotide sequence: TGTGCCAGCAGTTTCGGCCAGGGTATAAATTCACCCCTCCACTTT. It translates to CASSFGQGINSPLHF.

This clonotype was counted between two and nine times. This chain joins TRBV20-1 and TRBJ2-1; 12 nucleotides agree with TRBD2. This CDR3 is built from 17 residues. V gave up 3 bases and J gave up 2 bases; unmatched junction bases: 8. Germline lookup yields CDR1 DFQATT and CDR2 SNEGSKA (reference sequence). The CDR3 loop is CSASGLAGPLAYNEQFF. DNA of the CDR3: TGCAGTGCTAGCGGACTAGCGGGACCCCTTGCCTACAATGAGCAGTTCTTC.

The table lists this clonotype with many counts. V and J are TRBV12-3 or TRBV12-4 and TRBJ2-7, with D perhaps given as TRBD1 or TRBD2 (6 bases each). Between the trimmed V and J ends, which lost 6 bases and 3 bases, there was a span of 15 bases. This CDR3 has 14 residues. The chain's CDR3 is CASSPGGPVYEQYF. The DNA for the CDR3 is TGTGCCAGCAGCCCCGGGGGCCCCGTCTACGAGCAGTACTTC.

J is TRBJ2-2 and V is TRBV5-1; no reliable D call. The CDR3 runs 16 residues. V was pared by 4 bases and J by 5 bases, with 18 bases between. Per germline, CDR1 SGHRS and CDR2 YFSETQ. CDR3 sequence: CASSPGLGSITGELFF. The CDR3 coding sequence is TGCGCCAGCAGCCCCGGGCTGGGGTCTATAACCGGGGAGCTGTTTTTT.

Many counts were recorded for this clonotype. J is TRBJ2-2 and V is TRBV9; D uncertain. V lost 0 bases and J lost 7, with 7 bases in between. CDR3 length: 13 amino acids. Germline CDR1 is SGDLS and CDR2 is YYNGEE. DNA for the CDR3: TGTGCCAGCAGCGTAGAAGGCATCGGGGAGCTGTTTTTT. The encoded protein is CASSVEGIGELFF.

The chain carries TRBV3-1 and TRBJ2-5, with no clear D. The CDR3 is made up of 13 amino acids. Germline V gene sequence: CDR1 LGHDT, CDR2 YNNKEL (reference sequence). V lost 3 bases and J lost 4, with 9 bases in between. The CDR3 loop reads CASSQSPPETQYF. As DNA, the CDR3 is TGTGCCAGCAGCCAGAGCCCCCCAGAGACCCAGTACTTC.

Many counts were recorded for this clonotype. The gene calls are TRBV20-1 and TRBJ2-1, with 13 positions matching TRBD2. V trimming: 5 bases; J trimming: 7 bases; junction bases outside the gene matches: 8. Germline V gene sequence: CDR1 DFQATT, CDR2 SNEGSKA (reference sequence). This CDR3 spans 15 amino acids. For the CDR3, the DNA is TGCAGTGCTGGACTAGCGGGGGAAACTACAAATGAGCAGTTCTTC. Its translation: CSAGLAGETTNEQFF.

This chain links TRBV7-2 with TRBJ2-1, with a weak D call TRBD2 (5 bases). This CDR3 spans 13 amino acids. V lost 5 bases, J lost 7 bases, and 12 bases lay in between. The germline V gene has CDR1 SGHTA and CDR2 FQGNSA. The CDR3 here is CASSPSDYNEQFF. DNA of the CDR3: TGTGCCAGCAGCCCCTCCGACTATAATGAGCAGTTCTTC.

This clonotype was observed many times. The J gene is TRBJ2-1, the V gene TRBV24-1, with 10 positions matching TRBD2. CDR3 length: 17 residues. Per germline, CDR1 KGHDR and CDR2 SFDVKD. The ends lost 3 bases at V and 2 bases at J; junction bases unmatched: 6. The CDR3 region has the DNA TGTGCCACCAGTGATGACGGACTAGCGGATGCCTACAATGAGCAGTTCTTC. This sequence encodes CATSDDGLADAYNEQFF.

The chain uses TRBV30 and TRBJ1-5; unclear D gene. V was trimmed by 2 bases and J by 4 bases, leaving 9 bases between them. In germline, CDR1 is GTSNPN, CDR2 SVGIG (reference sequence). The CDR3 has 13 residues. The CDR3 loop reads CAWSSGPNQPQHF. CDR3 DNA sequence: TGTGCCTGGAGTTCGGGCCCTAATCAGCCCCAGCATTTT.

The chain has TRBV12-3 or TRBV12-4 and TRBJ2-7, with TRBD1 matching over 12 bases. The trim removed 6 bases at V and 4 bases at J, leaving 7 bases unmatched. The CDR3 has 15 amino acids. The CDR3 region has the DNA TGTGCCAGCAGCGGAGGGACAGGGGGCTTGTACGAGCAGTACTTC. Translating it yields CASSGGTGGLYEQYF.

The gene calls are TRBV2 and TRBJ2-1; D gene unclear. V lost 5 bases to trimming and J lost 12 bases, with 17 bases between them. Germline lookup yields CDR1 SNHLY and CDR2 FYNNEI. The CDR3 spans 13 residues. The CDR3 DNA follows: TGTGCCAGCAGTCGTGGTCCAGTGACGGGGCAGTTCTTC. Protein product: CASSRGPVTGQFF.

The chain links TRBV5-6 to TRBJ2-1, with a possible D match to TRBD2 (7 bases). Germline CDR1 and CDR2: SGHDT and YYEEEE. V was shortened by 2 bases and J by 5 bases, with 14 bases between the two germline ends. The CDR3 has 15 residues. The CDR3 region is CASSFGGLADNEQFF. In nucleotides, the CDR3 is TGTGCCAGCAGCTTCGGGGGGCTAGCGGACAATGAGCAGTTCTTC.

The gene calls are TRBV5-6 and TRBJ2-5; 10 nucleotides match TRBD2. V shed 5 bases, J shed 4 bases, and the junction held 5 bases outside the gene matches. The CDR3 is made up of 14 amino acids. CDR1 is SGHDT and CDR2 is YYEEEE in the germline V gene. The CDR3, as DNA: TGTGCCAGCAGTATAGCGGGGGGTGGAGAGACCCAGTACTTC. It translates to CASSIAGGGETQYF.

This clonotype showed up just a few times. This sequence joins TRBV29-1 and TRBJ1-5; 9 nucleotides line up with TRBD1. The CDR3 consists of 14 residues. V shed 0 bases and J 7 bases; nucleotides not matched to a gene: 4. Germline assignment: CDR1 SQVTM and CDR2 ANQGSEA. CDR3 DNA sequence: TGCAGCGTTGAAGAGGGACAGGGTGGCCAGCCCCAGCATTTT. This translates into CSVEEGQGGQPQHF.

The gene calls are TRBV11-2 and TRBJ2-7, with 10 bases that match TRBD2. Germline-derived CDR1 and CDR2 are SGHAT and FQNNGV. The V and J ends lost 6 bases and 3 bases, in that order; junction bases with no gene match: 11. The CDR3 runs 16 residues. CDR3: CASSLTGTSEIYEQYF. The CDR3 bases are TGTGCCAGCAGTTTGACCGGGACTAGCGAGATCTACGAGCAGTACTTC.

The V call is TRBV2, the J call TRBJ2-7, with 7 bases lining up with TRBD1. The V gene end was trimmed by 7 bases and the J gene end by 11 bases; junction bases not matched to a gene: 8. This CDR3 region has 11 residues. The germline V gene encodes CDR1 SNHLY and CDR2 FYNNEI. The CDR3 bases are TGTGCCAGCACCGCGACAGGGACCGAGTACTTC. Protein: CASTATGTEYF.

This clonotype was detected a few times. The chain employs TRBV27 and TRBJ2-7; D assignment may be TRBD1 or TRBD2 (6 bases each). Germline-derived CDR1 and CDR2 are MNHEY and SMNVEV (reference sequence). Trimming shortened V by 6 bases and J by 7 bases, and 16 bases separated the two germline ends. The CDR3 has 13 residues. The CDR3 loop reads CASSRSGAGEQYF. CDR3 DNA sequence: TGTGCCAGCAGCCGCTCGGGGGCCGGTGAGCAGTACTTC.

In nucleotides, the CDR3 is TGTGCCAGCAGCTTAGCGGGACTAGAACTAAATGAGCAGTTCTTC. It encodes CASSLAGLELNEQFF. This chain links TRBV7-2 with TRBJ2-1; 8 bases align to TRBD2. The germline gives CDR1 SGHTA, CDR2 FQGNSA. V lost 0 bases, J lost 7 bases, and 5 bases stayed unmatched. The CDR3 spans 15 residues.

V and J are TRBV5-5 and TRBJ2-2, with 8 bases that match TRBD2. Germline CDR1 and CDR2: SGHKS and YYEKEE (reference sequence). This CDR3 has 16 amino acids. V gave up 2 bases and J gave up 6 bases; unmatched junction bases: 9. CDR3 loop: CASSLLAVRPPGELFF. Here the CDR3 DNA reads TGTGCCAGCAGCTTACTAGCGGTTCGACCCCCCGGGGAGCTGTTTTTT.

This clonotype was found a few times. CDR3 in DNA: TGTGCCAGCAGCACTACCGGTTCGACCCAGTACTTC. This sequence encodes CASSTTGSTQYF. The rearrangement links TRBV7-2 to TRBJ2-5; D gene unclear. V lost 5 bases, J lost 7 bases, and 11 bases lay in between. CDR1 SGHTA and CDR2 FQGNSA come from the germline V gene. This CDR3 is 12 amino acids long.